These 6 T cell receptor beta chains were all obtained from the same sample, sequenced in a study of T cell responses to AZD1222 COVID-19 vaccine. Clones were read by immunoSEQ multiplex PCR, and TCRdb kept only the in-frame ones, dropping some. The profile covers 90,000 to 120,000 clones, with nearly 90% appearing a single time and 4.8% taken by the ten largest. The sequenced sample was peripheral blood, obtained 28 days after the second AZD1222 dose. The receptors originated from an adult who received the AZD1222 COVID-19 vaccine.

The V and J genes are TRBV4-2 and TRBJ1-6; TRBD1 matches at 7 bases. The CDR3 covers 15 residues. Germline V lookup: CDR1 LGHNA, CDR2 YNFKEQ. V was clipped by 0 bases and J by 9 bases; unmatched bases: 5. The CDR3 DNA reads TGTGCCAGCAGCCAAGATAGACAGGGTACTTCACCCCTCCACTTT. Translating gives CASSQDRQGTSPLHF.

V and J are TRBV6-1 and TRBJ2-1; 7 bases map to TRBD1. CDR3 length: 19 residues. Germline V gene data show CDR1 as MNHNS and CDR2 as SASEGT. V was pared by 1 base and J by 8 bases, with 20 bases of the junction left unmatched. CDR3 amino acids: CASSEGWAGPGTVADEQFF. For the CDR3, the DNA is TGTGCCAGCAGTGAAGGGTGGGCTGGACCCGGGACAGTTGCCGATGAGCAGTTCTTC.

J is TRBJ1-1 and V is TRBV5-1; D remains unclear. V was pared by 5 bases and J by 1 base, with 21 bases between. The CDR3 is 17 residues long. CDR1 SGHRS and CDR2 YFSETQ come from the germline V gene. The CDR3 DNA sequence: TGCGCCAGCAGTCGGCCCCGGACTGACACGGGGAACACTGAAGCTTTCTTT. Translating it yields CASSRPRTDTGNTEAFF.

This clone was detected once. This rearrangement joins TRBV7-9 to TRBJ1-2; 8 nucleotides line up with TRBD1. The CDR3 contains 15 residues. V lost 5 bases, J lost 4 bases, and 9 bases stayed unmatched. Germline assignment: CDR1 SEHNR and CDR2 FQNEAQ (reference sequence). CDR3 DNA sequence: TGTGCCAGCAGCAACTGGGACAGGAAAAGCTATGGCTACACCTTC. This codes for CASSNWDRKSYGYTF. Looking up the rest from reference TRBV7-9 and TRBJ1-2 gives the full variable domain: DTGVSQNPRHKITKRGQNVTFRCDPISEHNRLYWYRQTLGQGPEFLTYFQNEAQLEKSRLLSDRFSAERPKGSFSTLEIQRTEQGDSAMYLCASSNWDRKSYGYTFGSGTRLTVV.

The V gene is TRBV9, the J gene TRBJ2-1, with 14 bases that match TRBD2. Looked up from germline, CDR1 is SGDLS and CDR2 is YYNGEE. There are 18 residues in the CDR3. V lost 8 bases and J lost 0; bases outside the gene matches: 10. Here the CDR3 reads CASLPGLAGDPSYNEQFF. CDR3 bases: TGTGCCAGTCTACCGGGACTAGCGGGGGACCCCTCCTACAATGAGCAGTTCTTC.

This clone showed up just once. The V and J genes are TRBV7-9 and TRBJ1-3; D gene unclear. The CDR3 has 17 amino acids. V gave up 0 bases and J gave up 3 bases, with 15 bases separating them. Germline lookup yields CDR1 SEHNR and CDR2 FQNEAQ (reference sequence). CDR3 bases: TGTGCCAGCAGCTTAGCGGGCCTCGCCCAAGGTGGAAACACCATATATTTT. Encoded protein: CASSLAGLAQGGNTIYF.